This is a list of T cell receptor beta chains from one sample in a study of CD4+ T cells in melanoma. The method was immunoSEQ multiplex PCR; TCRdb's version includes in-frame clones alone and lacks a portion of them. The sample yields over 100,000 clones, 80% to 95% seen once. Sequencing input: peripheral blood. The receptor source for this set is a human donor with melanoma. Each CDR3 is given with its conserved first and last residue. D genes are given only for firm matches. Clone sizes are given selectively: once, few, many, or a class where the clone is expanded.

TRBV6-1,once,TRBJ2-7,NA,CASSEGSSLGGYEQYF,TGTGCCAGCAGTGAAGGGTCCTCGCTAGGCGGCTACGAGCAGTACTTC
TRBV19,once,TRBJ1-5,NA,CASSIKFGDQPQHF,TGTGCCAGTAGTATAAAGTTTGGAGATCAGCCCCAGCATTTT
TRBV18,NA,TRBJ1-2,TRBD1,CASSPGQALVYGYTF,TGTGCCAGCTCACCTGGACAGGCCCTTGTCTATGGCTACACCTTC
TRBV6-5,NA,TRBJ2-7,TRBD2,CASSRTSDPSYEQYF,TGTGCCAGCAGCCGGACTAGCGATCCCTCCTACGAGCAGTACTTC
TRBV18,NA,TRBJ2-3,NA,CASSVTPLSTDTQYF,TGTGCCAGCTCCGTCACCCCCCTTAGCACAGATACGCAGTATTTT
TRBV7-3,NA,TRBJ2-1,NA,CASSSGTRGANEQFF,TGTGCCAGCAGCTCCGGGACTCGAGGGGCCAATGAGCAGTTCTTC
TRBV5-8,NA,TRBJ2-1,TRBD1,CASSLRDRGLREQFF,TGTGCCAGCAGCTTGAGGGACAGGGGGCTTCGGGAGCAGTTCTTC
TRBV9,NA,TRBJ2-5,TRBD2,CASSVGTSGGETQYF,TGTGCCAGCAGCGTAGGGACTAGCGGGGGGGAGACCCAGTACTTC
TRBV4-2,NA,TRBJ2-7,NA,CASSYEVAAHEQYF,TGTGCCAGCAGCTACGAGGTAGCGGCCCACGAGCAGTACTTC
TRBV5-1,NA,TRBJ2-3,TRBD2,CASSFLAGEADTQYF,TGCGCCAGCAGCTTTTTAGCGGGAGAGGCAGATACGCAGTATTTT
TRBV19,few,TRBJ1-5,NA,CASSPLGLSNQPQHF,TGTGCCAGTAGTCCCTTAGGTCTTAGCAATCAGCCCCAGCATTTT
TRBV6-5,NA,TRBJ2-2,NA,CASSYQPSNTGELFF,TGTGCCAGCAGTTACCAACCCAGCAACACCGGGGAGCTGTTTTTT
TRBV6-5,NA,TRBJ2-1,NA,CASSYGGSYNEQFF,TGTGCCAGCAGTTACGGGGGCAGTTACAATGAGCAGTTCTTC
TRBV4-1,NA,TRBJ2-5,NA,CASSLAEGQETQYF,TGCGCCAGCAGCCTCGCGGAGGGGCAAGAGACCCAGTACTTC
TRBV11-3,once,TRBJ1-1,NA,CASSATGNTEAFF,TGTGCCAGCAGCGCGACAGGGAACACTGAAGCTTTCTTT
TRBV6-5,NA,TRBJ2-2,NA,CASRDTGELFF,TGTGCCAGCAGAGACACCGGGGAGCTGTTTTTT